The text below deals with one TCR beta chain. Antigen: not known. Assay runs were performed at deep level. Data came from immunoSEQ multiplex PCR; TCRdb stores just in-frame clones and leaves some out. The sample carries fewer than 1 million clones, about 96% recorded once. These data belong to a study of shared clonotypes between healthy human individuals. Study-level results: The sharing of roughly 5% of naive CD4 clonotypes was seen across a few donors. Richness estimates generally favored naive over memory subsets.

CD45RO negativity and positive selection for CCR7 defined naive CD8 cells, a population that excluded terminally differentiated effector memory CD45RA+ cells. This TCR derives from a man aged 30-40 years in good health. Sequencing was performed on naive CD8+ T cells sorted from blood.

CDR3 sequence: CASSLVNRAYEQYF. The CDR3 nucleotides are TGTGCCAGCAGCTTAGTAAACAGGGCCTACGAGCAGTACTTC. The rearrangement links TRBV7-8 to TRBJ2-7, with D tentatively TRBD1 (6 bases). Trimming took off 1 base at V and 2 bases at J, with 9 bases between the two ends. The CDR3 is 14 amino acids. Germline V gene sequence: CDR1 SGHVS, CDR2 FQNEAQ.